A single sample gave rise to the 26 T cell receptor beta chains below, sequenced in a study of blood T cell repertoires in COVID-19. The table came from immunoSEQ multiplex PCR; TCRdb's copy has only in-frame clones and leaves some out. This repertoire shows about 82,000 clones, 80% to 90% found once; its top ten account for 1% to 1.5%. Sequenced material: PBMCs or T cells enriched from blood (not recorded which). Receptors were obtained from a woman between 50 and 59 years old with acute COVID-19.

The chain couples TRBV2 to TRBJ2-7; the D gene is possibly TRBD1 (5 bases). Germline loops: CDR1 SNHLY, CDR2 FYNNEI. The CDR3 spans 14 residues. Trimming left V 6 bases short and J 7 bases short, with 19 bases between. CDR3 nucleotide sequence: TGTGCCAGCAGCAAGGACACATCTCTACAAGAGCAGTACTTC. It translates to CASSKDTSLQEQYF. Variable domain in full (rest from reference TRBV2 and TRBJ2-7): EPEVTQTPSHQVTQMGQEVILRCVPISNHLYFYWYRQILGQKVEFLVSFYNNEISEKSEIFDDQFSVERPDGSNFTLKIRSTKLEDSAMYFCASSKDTSLQEQYFGPGTRLTVT.

J is TRBJ2-1 and V is TRBV12-3 or TRBV12-4; D is possibly TRBD1 (5 bases). Trimming pared 7 bases from V and 8 bases from J, leaving 9 bases between. The CDR3 totals 11 residues. The CDR3 coding sequence is TGTGCCAGCACCCAGGGCGATGAGCAGTTCTTC. Translation: CASTQGDEQFF.

The chain employs TRBV2 and TRBJ2-1; 8 bases are shared with TRBD1. The CDR3 is made up of 13 amino acids. Germline V gene data show CDR1 as SNHLY and CDR2 as FYNNEI. The V and J ends lost 4 bases and 10 bases, in that order; junction bases with no gene match: 6. CDR3: CASSVQGAGEQFF. CDR3 in DNA: TGTGCCAGCAGTGTTCAGGGGGCAGGGGAGCAGTTCTTC.

This chain uses TRBV30 with TRBJ2-3; D perhaps matches TRBD2 (6 bases). This CDR3 contains 14 residues. CDR1 is GTSNPN, CDR2 SVGIG, per germline (reference sequence). V lost 1 base, J lost 4 bases, and 12 bases lay in between. The CDR3 region is CAWSAPPGADTQYF. CDR3 in DNA: TGTGCCTGGAGTGCACCCCCGGGGGCAGATACGCAGTATTTT.

The V call is TRBV11-3, the J call TRBJ2-1; the D gene is possibly TRBD2 (6 bases). Looked up from germline, CDR1 is SGHNT and CDR2 is YENEEA. Trimming shortened V by 4 bases and J by 4 bases, and 14 bases separated the two germline ends. The CDR3 covers 15 residues. CDR3 coding DNA: TGTGCCAGCAGCTACCGGGACTTTCTTTACAATGAGCAGTTCTTC. It encodes CASSYRDFLYNEQFF.

The V gene is TRBV11-2, the J gene TRBJ2-1, with a possible D match to TRBD2 (6 bases). The CDR3 loop spans 13 amino acids. Trimming pared 2 bases from V and 10 bases from J, leaving 12 bases between. Per germline, CDR1 SGHAT and CDR2 FQNNGV. The CDR3 bases are TGTGCCAGCAGCTTACAACTAGCTGGGGAGCAGTTCTTC. It is translated as CASSLQLAGEQFF.

The V call is TRBV7-9, the J call TRBJ2-1, with TRBD2 matching over 8 bases. Germline V gene data show CDR1 as SEHNR and CDR2 as FQNEAQ (reference sequence). This CDR3 comprises 15 residues. With V trimmed by 0 bases and J by 4 bases, 2 bases remained unmatched. CDR3 sequence: CASSLAAGAYNEQFF. The DNA for the CDR3 is TGTGCCAGCAGCTTAGCAGCGGGAGCTTACAATGAGCAGTTCTTC.

This clone has only one observation. The chain uses TRBV18 and TRBJ1-2, with D possibly matching TRBD1 (5 bases). The V end was cut by 0 bases, the J end by 3 bases, with 11 bases between. The CDR3 loop spans 15 amino acids. CDR1 KGHSH and CDR2 LQKENI come from the germline V gene. The DNA of the CDR3 is TGTGCCAGCTCACCACCCTCCAGGGCGGACTATGGCTACACCTTC. It encodes CASSPPSRADYGYTF. Together with reference TRBV18 and TRBJ1-2, the CDR3 gives the full variable domain: NAGVMQNPRHLVRRRGQEARLRCSPMKGHSHVYWYRQLPEEGLKFMVYLQKENIIDESGMPKERFSAEFPKEGPSILRIQQVVRGDSAAYFCASSPPSRADYGYTFGSGTRLTVV.

The J gene is TRBJ2-1, the V gene TRBV29-1; D unresolved. Germline lookup yields CDR1 SQVTM and CDR2 ANQGSEA. The V end was cut by 6 bases, the J end by 0 bases, with 9 bases between. The length of the CDR3 is 13 residues. CDR3 nucleotides: TGCAGCGTAGCGTTCAGCTCCTACAATGAGCAGTTCTTC. Translated: CSVAFSSYNEQFF.

The J gene is TRBJ2-7, the V gene TRBV27, with 10 nucleotides matching TRBD1. This CDR3 region has 14 residues. Germline V gene lookup returns CDR1 MNHEY and CDR2 SMNVEV (reference sequence). The junction had 2 bases not matched to a gene; V was cut back by 4 bases and J by 2 bases. The CDR3 spells CASSWGTGAYEQYF. CDR3 sequence (DNA): TGTGCCAGCAGTTGGGGGACAGGGGCCTACGAGCAGTACTTC.

This clone was seen only a few times. The rearrangement links TRBV19 to TRBJ1-4; D uncertain. This CDR3 has 13 residues. CDR1 LNHDA and CDR2 SQIVND come from the germline V gene (reference sequence). Trimming removed 4 bases at V and 7 bases at J, with 10 bases between. The CDR3 DNA sequence: TGTGCCAGTAGTACCGCGGGAGGTGAAAAACTGTTTTTT. Protein: CASSTAGGEKLFF. The full variable domain, its missing parts supplied by reference TRBV19 and TRBJ1-4, is DGGITQSPKYLFRKEGQNVTLSCEQNLNHDAMYWYRQDPGQGLRLIYYSQIVNDFQKGDIAEGYSVSREKKESFPLTVTSAQKNPTAFYLCASSTAGGEKLFFGSGTQLSVL.

The J gene is TRBJ2-7, the V gene TRBV27; 7 bases are shared with TRBD1. Germline V gene data show CDR1 as MNHEY and CDR2 as SMNVEV (reference sequence). The CDR3 length is 15 residues. Germline trimming cut 2 bases from V and 0 bases from J; bases unmatched to any gene: 4. CDR3 in DNA: TGTGCCAGCAGTTTAAGTGGGACAGACTCCTACGAGCAGTACTTC. Translating it yields CASSLSGTDSYEQYF.

This rearrangement joins TRBV5-1 to TRBJ1-4; no clear D gene. Germline V gene lookup returns CDR1 SGHRS and CDR2 YFSETQ. Trimming stripped 3 bases from V and 5 bases from J, with 11 bases between. The CDR3 consists of 14 residues. The CDR3 DNA is TGCGCCAGCAGCTCCGAGGGAAGCAATGAAAAACTGTTTTTT. It specifies CASSSEGSNEKLFF.

The chain has TRBV6-5 and TRBJ2-7; 8 bases map to TRBD2. The germline CDR1 and CDR2 sequences are MNHEY and SVGAGI. The trim removed 7 bases at V and 5 bases at J, leaving 13 bases unmatched. The CDR3 is made up of 15 amino acids. DNA for the CDR3: TGTGCCAGCATTGTTCCCGGGACTAGAAATAACGAGCAGTACTTC. Amino acids: CASIVPGTRNNEQYF.

V usage is TRBV7-7 and J usage is TRBJ2-2; 12 nucleotides match TRBD2. Germline V gene data show CDR1 as SSHAT and CDR2 as FNYEAQ (reference sequence). This CDR3 contains 16 residues. V lost 4 bases, J lost 1 base, and 1 base stayed unmatched. As DNA, the CDR3 is TGTGCCAGCAGCTGGACTAGCGGGAAGAACACCGGGGAGCTGTTTTTT. This gives the protein CASSWTSGKNTGELFF. The entire variable domain, with the rest obtained from reference TRBV7-7 and TRBJ2-2, is as follows: GAGVSQSPRYKVTKRGQDVTLRCDPISSHATLYWYQQALGQGPEFLTYFNYEAQPDKSGLPSDRFSAERPEGSISTLTIQRTEQRDSAMYRCASSWTSGKNTGELFFGEGSRLTVL.

The chain couples TRBV3-1 (or the pseudogene TRBV3-2) to TRBJ2-7; 7 bases fit TRBD1. The CDR3 is 15 amino acids. In germline, CDR1 is LGHDT, CDR2 YNNKEL (reference sequence). J lost 5 bases, V lost 4 bases, and 11 bases had no gene match. Written as DNA, the CDR3 is TGTGCCAGCAGCCTAAGGGGAAACAGGGGCCACGAGCAGTACTTC. It yields the protein CASSLRGNRGHEQYF.

In nucleotides, the CDR3 is TGTGCCAGTACCCGAGGACAGGGGACCTATAATTCACCCCTCCACTTT. As protein: CASTRGQGTYNSPLHF. The chain has TRBV19 and TRBJ1-6, with 9 bases fitting TRBD1. Germline V lookup: CDR1 LNHDA, CDR2 SQIVND (reference sequence). CDR3 length: 16 amino acids. Trimming cost V 7 bases and J 2 bases; bases outside gene matches: 6.

The J gene is TRBJ2-1, the V gene TRBV11-2, with TRBD2 matching 9 bases. V lost 6 bases, J lost 9 bases, and 15 bases stayed unmatched. Germline CDR1 SGHAT, CDR2 FQNNGV. The CDR3 consists of 16 residues. The CDR3 loop is CASREATGSGSSEQFF. DNA of the CDR3: TGTGCCAGCAGGGAAGCCACGGGTAGCGGGAGTAGTGAGCAGTTCTTC.

The chain employs TRBV27 and TRBJ1-2; 8 nucleotides match TRBD1. CDR3 size: 14 residues. CDR1 MNHEY and CDR2 SMNVEV come from the germline V gene (reference sequence). J lost 7 bases, V lost 6 bases, and 10 bases had no gene match. The CDR3 is CASSLQGGSGGYTF. CDR3 nucleotide sequence: TGTGCCAGCAGCTTACAGGGGGGATCTGGTGGCTACACCTTC.

The CDR3 DNA follows: TGTGCCACCAGTGATTCCGGGATCACAGATACGCAGTATTTT. Amino acid sequence: CATSDSGITDTQYF. The V and J genes are TRBV24-1 and TRBJ2-3, with a tentative D call TRBD2 (5 bases). V lost 2 bases to trimming and J lost 2 bases, with 7 bases between them. This CDR3 is built from 14 residues. Germline CDR1 is KGHDR and CDR2 is SFDVKD.

J is TRBJ1-1 and V is TRBV5-6; D might be TRBD1 (5 bases). Germline values: CDR1 SGHDT, CDR2 YYEEEE. V lost 5 bases and J 5 bases, leaving 22 bases between the germline ends. CDR3 length: 16 residues. CDR3 sequence (DNA): TGTGCCAGCAGGCCGTTGGGAAGGGGAGGTCGAACTGAAGCTTTCTTT. As protein: CASRPLGRGGRTEAFF.

The chain carries TRBV6-5 and TRBJ2-7, with 7 bases matching TRBD2. J lost 7 bases, V lost 2 bases, and 2 bases had no gene match. The CDR3 sequence is 12 residues long. Germline V lookup: CDR1 MNHEY, CDR2 SVGAGI. Written as DNA, the CDR3 is TGTGCCAGCAGTTACCGCGGGGGAGAGCAGTACTTC. This gives the protein CASSYRGGEQYF.

The rearrangement uses TRBV4-1 and TRBJ2-5; TRBD1 aligns across 10 bases. The V segment lost 2 bases and the J segment 7 bases; nucleotides outside the gene matches: 7. The CDR3 extends over 15 amino acids. Germline CDR1 MGHRA, CDR2 YSYEKL. The chain's CDR3 is CASSQWDRGVATQYF. CDR3 nucleotide sequence: TGCGCCAGCAGCCAATGGGACAGGGGCGTAGCGACCCAGTACTTC.

The chain couples TRBV3-1 (or the pseudogene TRBV3-2) to TRBJ1-2, with 7 bases aligning to TRBD1. Trimming removed 3 bases from V and 7 bases from J; junction bases left unmatched: 8. The CDR3 contains 14 residues. Germline CDR1 LGHDT, CDR2 YNNKEL (reference sequence). The CDR3 sequence: CASSHHRGSGGYTF. As DNA, the CDR3 is TGTGCCAGCAGCCACCACAGGGGATCTGGTGGCTACACCTTC.

The chain is built from TRBV11-3 and TRBJ2-2, with 8 bases identical to TRBD2. Germline assignment: CDR1 SGHNT and CDR2 YENEEA. Trimming took 0 bases from V and 3 from J; bases not matched to a gene: 3. This CDR3 is 16 amino acids long. The CDR3 DNA sequence: TGTGCCAGCAGCTTAGAGTCTAGCGGGTACACCGGGGAGCTGTTTTTT. Protein sequence: CASSLESSGYTGELFF. The full variable domain, in which reference TRBV11-3 and TRBJ2-2 provide the parts outside the CDR3, is EAGVVQSPRYKIIEKKQPVAFWCNPISGHNTLYWYLQNLGQGPELLIRYENEEAVDDSQLPKDRFSAERLKGVDSTLKIQPAELGDSAVYLCASSLESSGYTGELFFGEGSRLTVL.

The chain links TRBV27 to TRBJ1-1; 8 nucleotides align to TRBD1. CDR1 is MNHEY, CDR2 SMNVEV, per germline (reference sequence). V trimming: 0 bases; J trimming: 6 bases; junction bases outside the gene matches: 6. CDR3 length: 15 residues. For the CDR3, the DNA is TGTGCCAGCAGTTTATCGGACAGGGCGGCCGCTGAAGCTTTCTTT. Protein product: CASSLSDRAAAEAFF.